A single sample is the source of the 20 T cell receptor beta chains below, sequenced in a study of T cell responses to AZD1222 COVID-19 vaccine. Repertoires were generated with immunoSEQ multiplex PCR, while TCRdb's copy carries only in-frame clones and drops some. The sample contains under 110,000 clones, roughly 86% of which appear only once. The source was peripheral blood, collected on day 0 of AZD1222 vaccination. These receptors came from an adult in good health.

The chain combines TRBV14 with TRBJ1-4, with D perhaps TRBD1 (6 bases). V shed 2 bases and J shed 3 bases, with 7 bases lying between them. The germline V gene has CDR1 SGHDN and CDR2 FVKESK. The CDR3 covers 14 residues. CDR3 DNA: TGTGCCAGCAGCCAAACAGGGCCTAATGAAAAACTGTTTTTT. Its translation: CASSQTGPNEKLFF.

V usage is TRBV3-1 (or the pseudogene TRBV3-2) and J usage is TRBJ2-3; tentative D call: TRBD2 (6 bases). Germline V lookup: CDR1 LGHDT, CDR2 YNNKEL (reference sequence). The V and J ends lost 1 base and 3 bases respectively, with 8 bases between them. This CDR3 spans 14 amino acids. The CDR3 nucleotides are TGTGCCAGCAGCCAAGGGCTAGCGACAGATACGCAGTATTTT. As protein: CASSQGLATDTQYF.

J is TRBJ1-2 and V is TRBV9, with a tentative D call TRBD1 (6 bases). Germline lookup yields CDR1 SGDLS and CDR2 YYNGEE. The CDR3 runs 16 residues. V was clipped by 2 bases and J by 1 base, with 15 bases between them. CDR3 amino acids: CASSVPSTGLNYGYTF. In nucleotides, the CDR3 is TGTGCCAGCAGCGTTCCATCGACAGGACTTAACTATGGCTACACCTTC.

The rearrangement uses TRBV6-1 and TRBJ1-5; D call uncertain. Trimming cost V 1 base and J 3 bases, with 4 bases left between them. The germline gives CDR1 MNHNS, CDR2 SASEGT. The CDR3 has 13 residues. The CDR3 nucleotides are TGTGCCAGCAGTGAAGGGGTCAATCAGCCCCAGCATTTT. It codes for CASSEGVNQPQHF.

The chain uses TRBV10-3 and TRBJ2-7; TRBD1 aligns across 9 bases. CDR3 size: 14 residues. Unmatched junction bases numbered 2, after V lost 3 bases and J lost 2 bases. The germline V gene has CDR1 ENHRY and CDR2 SYGVKD. The CDR3 protein is CAISDGTGPYEQYF. CDR3 sequence (DNA): TGTGCCATCAGTGATGGGACAGGGCCCTACGAGCAGTACTTC.

The chain has TRBV6-5 and TRBJ1-2, with TRBD1 matching over 11 bases. The V gene end was trimmed by 8 bases and the J gene end by 2 bases; junction bases not matched to a gene: 7. The CDR3 extends over 15 amino acids. Germline loops: CDR1 MNHEY, CDR2 SVGAGI. Here the CDR3 reads CASVGGTGGNYGYTF. In nucleotides, the CDR3 is TGTGCCAGCGTAGGGGGGACAGGGGGAAACTATGGCTACACCTTC.

This chain links TRBV2 with TRBJ2-7, with D perhaps matching TRBD1 (5 bases). V dropped 7 bases and J dropped 0 bases, with 16 bases sitting between them. CDR1 is SNHLY and CDR2 is FYNNEI in the germline V gene. The CDR3 runs 15 residues. The CDR3 spells CASTNTGLYSYEQYF. DNA of the CDR3: TGTGCCAGCACCAATACAGGTCTCTACTCCTACGAGCAGTACTTC. The full variable domain, completed using reference TRBV2 and TRBJ2-7, is EPEVTQTPSHQVTQMGQEVILRCVPISNHLYFYWYRQILGQKVEFLVSFYNNEISEKSEIFDDQFSVERPDGSNFTLKIRSTKLEDSAMYFCASTNTGLYSYEQYFGPGTRLTVT.

CDR3 in DNA: TGCGCCAGCAGCTTGGCGGAGGGGGCGAATGGCTACACCTTC. Protein sequence: CASSLAEGANGYTF. V and J are TRBV5-1 and TRBJ1-2, with TRBD1 matching over 7 bases. CDR3 length: 14 residues. V was clipped by 0 bases and J by 6 bases; unmatched bases: 5. Per germline, CDR1 SGHRS and CDR2 YFSETQ. The complete variable domain, with remaining parts taken from reference TRBV5-1 and TRBJ1-2, reads KAGVTQTPRYLIKTRGQQVTLSCSPISGHRSVSWYQQTPGQGLQFLFEYFSETQRNKGNFPGRFSGRQFSNSRSEMNVSTLELGDSALYLCASSLAEGANGYTFGSGTRLTVV.

V is TRBV28 and J is TRBJ2-3; TRBD2 agrees at 9 bases. V gave up 4 bases and J gave up 6 bases; unmatched junction bases: 8. The CDR3 is 15 residues long. CDR1 is MDHEN, CDR2 SYDVKM, per germline. CDR3 amino acids: CASSSELAGTDTQYF. CDR3 DNA sequence: TGTGCCAGCAGTTCAGAACTAGCGGGTACCGATACGCAGTATTTT. The whole variable domain, filled in from reference TRBV28 and TRBJ2-3, reads DVKVTQSSRYLVKRTGEKVFLECVQDMDHENMFWYRQDPGLGLRLIYFSYDVKMKEKGDIPEGYSVSREKKERFSLILESASTNQTSMYLCASSSELAGTDTQYFGPGTRLTVL.

This clone was seen once. The rearrangement joins TRBV7-2 to TRBJ1-1; perhaps TRBD1 as D (6 bases). Trimming left V 1 base short and J 7 bases short, with 16 bases between. CDR1 is SGHTA, CDR2 FQGNSA, per germline. This CDR3 region has 15 residues. This CDR3 is CASSLVPGAFDEAFF. The CDR3 coding sequence is TGTGCCAGCAGCTTAGTGCCAGGGGCTTTCGATGAAGCTTTCTTT. Based on the CDR3 plus reference TRBV7-2 and TRBJ1-1, the full variable domain is GAGVSQSPSNKVTEKGKDVELRCDPISGHTALYWYRQSLGQGLEFLIYFQGNSAPDKSGLPSDRFSAERTGGSVSTLTIQRTQQEDSAVYLCASSLVPGAFDEAFFGQGTRLTVV.

This clone was observed once. The chain carries TRBV4-1 and TRBJ2-1, with 13 bases fitting TRBD2. The germline gives CDR1 MGHRA, CDR2 YSYEKL. The CDR3 consists of 18 residues. Losses at the gene ends were 0 bases for V and 4 bases for J; bases not matched to a gene: 6. CDR3 DNA sequence: TGCGCCAGCAGCCAAGAACTAGCGGGAGGGGGTCGGTACAATGAGCAGTTCTTC. Its translation is CASSQELAGGGRYNEQFF.

The chain couples TRBV15 to TRBJ1-4; D remains unclear. The CDR3 has 13 amino acids. Germline CDR1 is LNHNV and CDR2 is YYDKDF (reference sequence). Between the trimmed V and J ends, which lost 1 base and 4 bases, there was a span of 4 bases. CDR3 region: CATSRGLNEKLFF. The CDR3 DNA reads TGTGCCACCAGCAGAGGACTTAATGAAAAACTGTTTTTT.

The rearrangement links TRBV30 to TRBJ2-3; TRBD2 matches at 12 bases. Germline trimming cut 3 bases from V and 0 bases from J; bases unmatched to any gene: 10. CDR3 length: 18 residues. Germline V gene lookup returns CDR1 GTSNPN and CDR2 SVGIG (reference sequence). CDR3 in amino acids: CAWSPTSGSFFSTDTQYF. CDR3 sequence (DNA): TGTGCCTGGAGCCCGACTAGCGGGAGCTTTTTTAGCACAGATACGCAGTATTTT.

The chain recombines TRBV7-2 with TRBJ1-6, with TRBD1 as a possible D gene (6 bases). Trimming left V 2 bases short and J 8 bases short, with 7 bases between. Germline V gene lookup returns CDR1 SGHTA and CDR2 FQGNSA. This CDR3 spans 13 amino acids. The CDR3 here is CASSLNRDSPLHF. Here the CDR3 DNA reads TGTGCCAGCAGCTTAAACAGGGATTCACCCCTCCACTTT.

The CDR3 here is CASSLGREGTQYF. The CDR3 DNA is TGTGCCAGCAGCTTAGGGCGGGAGGGTACGCAGTATTTT. The J gene is TRBJ2-3, the V gene TRBV7-2; TRBD2 matches 9 bases. This CDR3 has 13 residues. The germline gives CDR1 SGHTA, CDR2 FQGNSA. V lost 1 base, J lost 8 bases, and 1 base stayed unmatched.

The V call is TRBV18, the J call TRBJ1-1, with a tentative D call TRBD1 (5 bases). The CDR3 totals 14 residues. V shed 3 bases and J shed 6 bases, with 14 bases lying between them. CDR1 and CDR2 (germline): KGHSH, LQKENI. The CDR3 loop reads CASSPPGGKAEAFF. The CDR3 nucleotides read TGTGCCAGCTCACCTCCCGGGGGGAAGGCTGAAGCTTTCTTT.

This rearrangement joins TRBV24-1 to TRBJ2-3, with 9 nucleotides matching TRBD1. Germline assignment: CDR1 KGHDR and CDR2 SFDVKD. The CDR3 runs to 20 residues. V trimming: 0 bases; J trimming: 3 bases; junction bases outside the gene matches: 15. CDR3 nucleotides: TGTGCCACCAGTGATTTGACCCTCCCAGGGGACAGGGTCGGTACAGATACGCAGTATTTT. Its protein is CATSDLTLPGDRVGTDTQYF.

This clone is a singleton in its sample. This chain joins TRBV6-2 or TRBV6-3 and TRBJ1-2, with no clear D. This CDR3 comprises 14 residues. V was trimmed by 0 bases and J by 0 bases, leaving 5 bases between them. Germline CDR1 MNHEY, CDR2 SVGEGT. Here the CDR3 DNA reads TGTGCCAGCAGTTACTCTCCACCTAACTATGGCTACACCTTC. This translates into CASSYSPPNYGYTF.

This rearrangement joins TRBV30 to TRBJ1-2; D ambiguous. The CDR3 has 13 residues. Germline CDR1 GTSNPN, CDR2 SVGIG (reference sequence). V gave up 8 bases and J gave up 0 bases, with 13 bases separating them. Here the CDR3 reads CARLGLTNYGYTF. CDR3 DNA sequence: TGTGCCCGTCTGGGCCTAACTAACTATGGCTACACCTTC.

The rearrangement uses TRBV28 and TRBJ1-5; no reliable D call. Trimming took off 4 bases at V and 1 base at J, with 11 bases between the two ends. The CDR3 is 15 residues long. In germline, CDR1 is MDHEN, CDR2 SYDVKM. The CDR3 is CASSSSVVSNQPQHF. In nucleotides, the CDR3 is TGTGCCAGCAGTTCCTCGGTGGTGAGCAATCAGCCCCAGCATTTT.